Following are 8 T cell receptor beta chains from one sample sequenced in a study of blood T cell repertoires in COVID-19. Libraries were prepared by immunoSEQ multiplex PCR; TCRdb keeps only in-frame clonotypes and omits some of them. The data hold over 15,000 clones, with approximately 90% observed a single time. The material sequenced was peripheral blood. The receptors here all came from a man older than 75 with acute or convalescent COVID-19.

The V and J genes are TRBV18 and TRBJ1-1; no clear D gene. The CDR3 is 15 residues long. The germline V gene encodes CDR1 KGHSH and CDR2 LQKENI. V was pared by 2 bases and J by 1 base, with 11 bases between. Written as DNA, the CDR3 is TGTGCCAGCTCACCAAGGGAGAATTCGAACACTGAAGCTTTCTTT. Its translation: CASSPRENSNTEAFF.

The chain joins TRBV5-1 to TRBJ2-3, with TRBD2 as a possible D gene (6 bases). The CDR3 length is 15 residues. The germline V gene has CDR1 SGHRS and CDR2 YFSETQ. V lost 3 bases and J 0 bases, leaving 11 bases between the germline ends. Here the CDR3 DNA reads TGCGCCAGCAGCTCTCGGGGGACCAGCACAGATACGCAGTATTTT. Translating it yields CASSSRGTSTDTQYF.

The rearrangement joins TRBV10-3 to TRBJ1-5; TRBD1 matches at 8 bases. With V trimmed by 4 bases and J by 7 bases, 9 bases remained unmatched. The CDR3 has 15 amino acids. Germline CDR1 and CDR2: ENHRY and SYGVKD. This chain's CDR3 is CAISGTSGGVQPQHF. As DNA, the CDR3 is TGTGCCATCAGTGGGACCTCAGGGGGCGTACAGCCCCAGCATTTT.

The chain combines TRBV5-1 with TRBJ2-3; a weak D match, TRBD2 (6 bases). From germline, CDR1 is SGHRS and CDR2 YFSETQ. Trimming shortened V by 0 bases and J by 6 bases, and 14 bases separated the two germline ends. The CDR3 sequence is 15 residues long. The chain's CDR3 is CASSLDWRGSDTQYF. The DNA of the CDR3 is TGCGCCAGCAGCTTGGATTGGCGGGGATCCGATACGCAGTATTTT.

The chain employs TRBV5-5 and TRBJ1-5; tentative D call: TRBD1 (5 bases). Deletions cut 5 bases from V and 1 base from J, with 10 bases between. The V gene's germline CDR1 is SGHKS and CDR2 YYEKEE (reference sequence). This CDR3 contains 14 residues. CDR3 in amino acids: CASSFYRSNQPQHF. The CDR3 nucleotides read TGTGCCAGCAGTTTTTACAGGAGCAATCAGCCCCAGCATTTT. Full variable domain (outside the CDR3, taken from reference TRBV5-5 and TRBJ1-5): DAGVTQSPTHLIKTRGQQVTLRCSPISGHKSVSWYQQVLGQGPQFIFQYYEKEERGRGNFPDRFSARQFPNYSSELNVNALLLGDSALYLCASSFYRSNQPQHFGDGTRLSIL.

This chain links TRBV3-1 (or the pseudogene TRBV3-2) with TRBJ1-1; possible D gene TRBD1, 5 bases. Trimming removed 0 bases at V and 4 bases at J, with 9 bases between. CDR1 is LGHDT, CDR2 YNNKEL, per germline (reference sequence). CDR3 size: 14 residues. This chain's CDR3 is CASSQEWGVTEAFF. The CDR3, as DNA: TGTGCCAGCAGCCAAGAATGGGGGGTCACTGAAGCTTTCTTT.

The genes are TRBV5-1 and TRBJ2-7, with TRBD2 as a possible D gene (6 bases). The V gene lost 4 bases and the J gene lost 3 bases, with 17 bases spanning the gap. From germline, CDR1 is SGHRS and CDR2 YFSETQ. This CDR3 has 15 amino acids. The CDR3 spells CASSPGGTGIYEQYF. The CDR3, as DNA: TGCGCCAGCAGCCCTGGAGGGACCGGGATCTACGAGCAGTACTTC.

The rearrangement links TRBV19 to TRBJ1-1; D ambiguous. Trimming cost V 1 base and J 0 bases, with 9 bases left between them. CDR1 is LNHDA, CDR2 SQIVND, per germline (reference sequence). The CDR3 extends over 15 amino acids. The CDR3 sequence: CASSIGSGMNTEAFF. CDR3 nucleotide sequence: TGTGCCAGTAGTATAGGGTCGGGTATGAACACTGAAGCTTTCTTT.